This T cell receptor beta chain was sequenced during a study of blood T cell repertoires in COVID-19. As for the study in general: Some COVID-19 samples were acute and others convalescent; all came from the United States, Italy and Spain. T cells, B-cell-depleted T cells, or PBMCs provided the cDNA or gDNA that served as material.

CDR1 is MDHEN, CDR2 SYDVKM, per germline. V shed 3 bases and J shed 0 bases, with 15 bases lying between them. The CDR3 consists of 16 residues. In the original workflow: Reference gene primer amplification gave estimated nucleated cell counts. Repertoires were generated with immunoSEQ multiplex PCR, while TCRdb's copy carries only in-frame clones and drops some. Clonal size and the V and J genes are those of that table, whereas D and trimming came from the DNA. The sample carries over 70,000 clones, nearly 80% recorded once. One Seattle source followed patients from active infection through their disease course.

The TCR originated in a man between 65 and 85 years old with COVID-19, enrolled during active disease. Sequenced input: peripheral blood. This chain connects TRBV28 to TRBJ2-7; possible D gene TRBD2, 6 bases. The CDR3 DNA follows: TGTGCCAGCAGTTTGACCATAGGAGGGAACTCCTACGAGCAGTACTTC. Amino acid sequence: CASSLTIGGNSYEQYF.